This is a list of T cell receptor beta chains from one sample in a study of T cell responses to AZD1222 COVID-19 vaccine. Produced via immunoSEQ multiplex PCR; TCRdb's table is partial and in-frame only. The table has around 160,000 clones, roughly 94% seen once. Material: peripheral blood, obtained 28 days after the second AZD1222 dose. These receptors came from an adult who received the AZD1222 COVID-19 vaccine. The CDR3 runs from the conserved cysteine through the conserved F or W. Each record gives: J gene, D gene, V gene, clone size, CDR3 DNA, CDR3 protein. A D gene is named only where the DNA matches it firmly. The size of a clone is reported for some rows only, either as once, few or many, or as a class for expanded clones.

>TRBJ1-1|.|TRBV18|.
TGTGCCAGCACAACAGGGATGGACACTGAAGCTTTCTTT
CASTTGMDTEAFF
>TRBJ2-6|.|TRBV5-4|.
TGTGCCAGCAGCATTAGCGGTTCTGGGGCCAACGTCCTGACTTTC
CASSISGSGANVLTF
>TRBJ1-4|.|TRBV7-8|.
TGTGCCAGCAGCTCGGACCGCTATAATGAAAAACTGTTTTTT
CASSSDRYNEKLFF
>TRBJ1-2|.|TRBV12-3/TRBV12-4|.
TGTGCCAGCAGTCACAGGGTAAGGGATGGCTACACCTTC
CASSHRVRDGYTF
>TRBJ1-4|TRBD1|TRBV12-3/TRBV12-4|.
TGTGCCAGCAGTTTCCAGGGGGGCAAACTGTTTTTT
CASSFQGGKLFF
>TRBJ2-7|.|TRBV4-2|once
TGTGCCAGCAGCCAAGATTTACGGGACTACGAGCAGTACTTC
CASSQDLRDYEQYF
>TRBJ2-1|TRBD2|TRBV15|.
TGTGCCACCAGCAGAGTGGCTAGCGGGAGGACTGAGCAGTTCTTC
CATSRVASGRTEQFF
>TRBJ1-1|.|TRBV4-2|.
TGTGCCAGCAGCCAAGCCATTTTTTGGGGGAGGACTGAAGCTTTCTTT
CASSQAIFWGRTEAFF
>TRBJ2-7|TRBD2|TRBV5-1|.
TGCGCCAGCAGCTTGGCCGGGCTAGCGGGGAGGCCGGCCAACGAGCAGTACTTC
CASSLAGLAGRPANEQYF
>TRBJ1-2|.|TRBV19|.
TGTGCCAGTAGTATAAGTCTGACCTATGGCTACACCTTC
CASSISLTYGYTF
>TRBJ1-2|.|TRBV29-1|.
TGCAGCGTCAGCTATGGCTACACCTTC
CSVSYGYTF
>TRBJ2-2|.|TRBV19|.
TGTGCCAGTAGTCCGGGGACTGACACCGGGGAGCTGTTTTTT
CASSPGTDTGELFF
>TRBJ2-7|TRBD2|TRBV3-1/TRBV3-2|once
TGTGCCAGCAGCCAAGTGGGAGGGCGGACTATACCCTACGAGCAGTACTTC
CASSQVGGRTIPYEQYF
>TRBJ2-5|.|TRBV24-1|few
TGTGCCACCAGTGATGCCAGGGGCCTGCAAGAGACCCAGTACTTC
CATSDARGLQETQYF
>TRBJ1-6|.|TRBV6-5|.
TGTGCCAGCAGTTTATTCTGGGAAAATAATTCACCCCTCCACTTT
CASSLFWENNSPLHF
>TRBJ2-7|TRBD2|TRBV2|.
TGTGCCAGCAGTGAAGCGGGACTAGCGGCCAACTACGAGCAGTACTTC
CASSEAGLAANYEQYF